Sequencing of this T cell receptor beta chain was carried out in a study of technical replicates of blood from a handful of donors. CDR1 is MNHEY, CDR2 SMNVEV, per germline (reference sequence). The CDR3 runs to 13 residues. Deletions cut 9 bases from V and 4 bases from J, with 15 bases between. This clone showed up just once. The repertoire was sequenced with immunoSEQ multiplex PCR; TCRdb's copy has only in-frame clones and lacks some. The repertoire holds some 80,000 clones, 91% seen once, with about 0.4% in the top ten. Sequencing was performed on T cells isolated from PBMCs. The rearrangement uses TRBV27 and TRBJ1-2; D uncertain. The clonotype was recovered from a human donor in good health. DNA of the CDR3: TGTGCCAGTGGTGGAAGAGGCCCCTATGGCTACACCTTC. Translated, it gives CASGGRGPYGYTF.